This TCR beta chain was sequenced in a study of T cells in localized non-small cell lung cancer. Study-level findings and limits: Longer overall survival was seen with higher T cell density measured in blood. Uninvolved neighboring lung showed the greatest T cell clonality, exceeding tumor. The tumor had only one region sequenced, so heterogeneity remains possible. Across samples, adjacent lung featured a median around 55 of the top 100 tumor clones.

About this clone itself: Antigen specificity is unknown.

Data came from immunoSEQ multiplex PCR; TCRdb stores just in-frame clones and leaves some out. The sample records 1,500 to 2,000 clones, roughly 15% being singletons. Germline V CDR1 and CDR2: KGHSH, LQKENI. Trimming at V came to 2 bases and at J to 9 bases, leaving 10 bases not matched to a gene. CDR3 length: 15 amino acids. Sequenced here: normal lung tissue next to the tumor, sampled before any cancer treatment. The TCR was taken from a man aged 35 to 69 with stage II squamous cell lung carcinoma. V usage is TRBV18 and J usage is TRBJ2-4, with 7 nucleotides matching TRBD1. As DNA, the CDR3 is TGTGCCAGCTCACCAACTGGACAGGCCTCAGGCATTCAGTACTTC. Translation: CASSPTGQASGIQYF.